This TCR beta chain was retrieved from a study of identifying expanded T cells in peripheral blood (dated by TCRdb to about 2019). About the investigation overall: Technical replicates were generated by sequencing separate aliquots of the same genomic DNA pool, and four replicates were compared pairwise.

Spanning cysteine to phenylalanine, the CDR3 consists of 15 amino acids. Only the CDR3 portion is preserved as DNA: 45 bases, with reading frame beginning at the first base. CDR1 and CDR2 (SEHNR, FQNEAQ) derive from the germline V gene (reference sequence). Trimming leaves V shorter by 1 base and J shorter by 3 bases, with the junction holding 2 bases beyond the gene matches. Note on this clone: Its target antigen remains unknown. Base qualities were left out, and no much larger clone turns up one base away.

TCRbeta CDR3 regions were profiled by bias-controlled multiplex PCR amplification of genomic DNA with the immunoSEQ Assay. The original methods were these. To quantify the absolute abundance of each unique TCRbeta CDR3 region, the sequences were collapsed and filtered. Differential abundance was assessed using a binomial (Fisher-equivalent) model and a beta-binomial model in which time-dependent variance fitted from healthy donors was added. Clones with fewer than 5 combined templates were removed, and differential abundance was called for clones with a Benjamini-Hochberg FDR below 0.01. The form v = (b*log(k)+a)^2 was used to model beta-binomial variance as a function of total template count across the two samples. TCRdb re-hosts the immuneACCESS table, in-frame sequences only. Its copies lack some clones; in the studies checked, an unresolved V gene accounts for under half of them, and the cause for the rest is not known. Clone size and V and J calls were adopted from that table, with D and trimming inferred from the DNA. The table for this sample lists about 91,000 clones; about 91% of them were counted only once. Jointly, the top ten make up over 3% of the sample.

General findings and caveats noted by the study authors: In all healthy donors, the variance in clone template counts between samples taken about 14 days apart rose significantly as total template count increased. The authors expected biological variance in healthy repertoires might increase further over much longer intervals such as months to years. Around 1.3 differentially abundant clones were flagged by the binomial model between technical replicates, whereas about 15 and 18 were flagged over around two weeks and four weeks, respectively. Across all healthy-donor time intervals, the beta-binomial model significantly cut both the number of clones called differentially abundant and the false-positive rate.

No immune events such as infections were documented for the healthy donors during the collection period. Healthy-donor blood repertoires served as a training cohort to calibrate time-dependent variance in a beta-binomial model of T-cell clone differential abundance. The training cohort comprised approximately ten healthy donors, 3 female and 7 male. The donors were between roughly 29 and 65 years old, with an average age of about 40 years. Whole blood was collected from each healthy donor at three time points spaced two weeks apart and obtained from a commercial supplier. Genomic DNA was extracted from unsorted whole blood for immunosequencing.

This receptor chain uses TRBV7-9 and TRBJ2-7; 11 bases in between match TRBD2. The receptor comes from a person aged 18 to 75 in good health. Sequenced: blood. The CDR3 protein sequence reads: CASSLGLAGNYEQYF. The DNA is TGTGCCAGCAGCTTAGGACTAGCGGGGAACTACGAGCAGTACTTC.